These 6 T cell receptor beta chains originate from one sample sequenced in a study of T cell repertoires in cytomegalovirus infection. MiXCR, applied by TCRdb to the reads, yields one record per CDR3 protein. The table lists 650,000 to 850,000 distinct CDR3 sequences, 25% to 35% of them singletons. No antigens are known for them. Sequenced here: cultured CD8+ T cells from PBMCs, sampled from culture after CMV antigen stimulation. The receptor source for this set is a human donor in good health (CMV status not recorded). Some clones in this sample may be carry-over from other donors' samples.

This clonotype has more than one count but fewer than ten. The junction departs from germline at one end; a sequencing error may be responsible. The rearrangement joins TRBV24-1 to TRBJ2-2; perhaps D is TRBD1 or TRBD2 (5 bases each). Germline V CDR1 and CDR2: KGHDR, SFDVKD. CDR3 length: 14 amino acids. The chain's CDR3 is CATSEQGRTGELFF. CDR3 DNA: TGTGCCACCAGTGAGCAGGGTCGTACCGGGGAGTTGTTTTTT.

This clonotype has only a few counts. The chain joins TRBV19 to TRBJ1-5, with D unclear. V gave up 10 bases and J gave up 6 bases, with 22 bases separating them. The CDR3 sequence is 15 residues long. Germline V CDR1 and CDR2: LNHDA, SQIVND (reference sequence). Here the CDR3 reads CANEASGRESQPQHF. CDR3 DNA: TGTGCCAATGAAGCATCAGGACGAGAGAGTCAGCCCCAGCATTTT.

V usage is TRBV5-6 and J usage is TRBJ2-7, with D perhaps matching TRBD2 (5 bases). Germline V gene data show CDR1 as SGHDT and CDR2 as YYEEEE. This CDR3 is 14 amino acids long. The CDR3 sequence is CASSLGPSSHEQYV. The CDR3 nucleotides are TGTGCCAGCAGCTTGGGTCCTAGCTCCCACGAGCAGTACGTC.

The chain has TRBV29-1 and TRBJ2-4; D uncertain. This CDR3 is 13 amino acids long. The germline CDR1 and CDR2 sequences are SQVTM and ANQGSEA. V gave up 1 base and J gave up 8 bases, with 12 bases separating them. CDR3 bases: TGCAGCGTTGAAGGGGGAACGTTGGACATTCAGTACTTC. Encoded protein: CSVEGGTLDIQYF.

The genes are TRBV6-2 or TRBV6-3 and TRBJ2-1, with 9 bases fitting TRBD1. The CDR3 loop spans 13 amino acids. The V gene's germline CDR1 is MNHEY and CDR2 SVGEGT. V gave up 7 bases and J gave up 5 bases; unmatched junction bases: 3. CDR3 DNA sequence: TGTGCCAGCAATTGGGACAGGGACAATGAGCAGTTCTTC. This encodes CASNWDRDNEQFF.

The chain recombines TRBV4-3 with TRBJ1-1; D unclear. This CDR3 region has 11 residues. Germline assignment: CDR1 LGHNA and CDR2 YSLEER. V was trimmed by 5 bases and J by 4 bases, leaving 5 bases between them. This CDR3 reads CASSGFTEAFF. The CDR3 DNA reads TGCGCCAGCAGCGGATTCACTGAAGCTTTCTTT.